This record looks at one TCR beta chain sequence and its context. Its antigen is not identified. Each donor gave 2.5 to 3 ml of peripheral blood. The input for each TCR library was around 4,000 ng of total RNA. TCRdb reanalyzed the 5' RACE reads, giving one entry per CDR3 protein sequence and no DNA. Here the sample table reports 350,000 to 400,000 distinct CDR3 sequences. This specimen comes from a study of monozygotic twins with inflammatory bowel disease. The CDR3 totals 16 residues. Germline V gives CDR1 SGHVS, CDR2 FQNEAQ. Regarding the study as a whole: Researchers report that IBD patients shared fewer clonotypes with others than healthy twins, especially amid disease activity.

This clonotype originated in a human donor with ulcerative colitis or Crohn's disease, or a healthy co-twin of an affected twin (not recorded which). The chain employs TRBV7-8 and TRBJ2-3; the TRBD1 assignment by TCRdb is unverifiable without DNA. Sequenced input: blood. CDR3 protein: CASSLRDRAITDTQYF.